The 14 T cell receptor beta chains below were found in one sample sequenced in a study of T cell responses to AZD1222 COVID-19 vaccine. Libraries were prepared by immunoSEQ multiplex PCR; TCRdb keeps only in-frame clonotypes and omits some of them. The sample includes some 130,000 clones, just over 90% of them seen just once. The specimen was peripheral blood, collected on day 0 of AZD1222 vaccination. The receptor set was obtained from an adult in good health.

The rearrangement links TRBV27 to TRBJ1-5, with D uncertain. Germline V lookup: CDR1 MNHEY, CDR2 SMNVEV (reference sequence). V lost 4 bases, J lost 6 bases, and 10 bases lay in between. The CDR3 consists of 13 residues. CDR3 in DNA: TGTGCCAGCAGTTACAGAAGCGGTCAGCCCCAGCATTTT. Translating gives CASSYRSGQPQHF.

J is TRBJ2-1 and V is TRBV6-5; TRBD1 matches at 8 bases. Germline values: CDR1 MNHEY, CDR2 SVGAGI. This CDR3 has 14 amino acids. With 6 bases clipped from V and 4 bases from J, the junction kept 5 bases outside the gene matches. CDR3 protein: CASRYQGAYNEQFF. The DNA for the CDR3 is TGTGCCAGCAGATATCAGGGGGCTTACAATGAGCAGTTCTTC.

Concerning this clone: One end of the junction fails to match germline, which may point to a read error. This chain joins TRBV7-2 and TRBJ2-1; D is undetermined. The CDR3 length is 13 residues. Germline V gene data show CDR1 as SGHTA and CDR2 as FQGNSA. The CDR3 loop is CASSPGSFNEQFF. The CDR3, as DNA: TGTGCCAGCAGCCCCGGGTCCTTCAATGAGCAGTTCTTC.

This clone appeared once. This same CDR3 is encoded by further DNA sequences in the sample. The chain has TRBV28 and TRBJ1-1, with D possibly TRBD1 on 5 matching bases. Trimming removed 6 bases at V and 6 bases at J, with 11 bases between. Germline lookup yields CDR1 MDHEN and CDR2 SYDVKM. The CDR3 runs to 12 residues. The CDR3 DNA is TGTGCCAGCAGCCTTCAAGGGGCTGAAGCTTTCTTT. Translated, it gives CASSLQGAEAFF.

The CDR3 sequence is CASSYDRGMSSYEQYF. CDR3 coding DNA: TGTGCCAGCAGTTACGACAGGGGAATGAGCTCCTACGAGCAGTACTTC. The V gene is TRBV6-5, the J gene TRBJ2-7, with 8 bases identical to TRBD1. In germline, CDR1 is MNHEY, CDR2 SVGAGI. V trimming: 2 bases; J trimming: 0 bases; junction bases outside the gene matches: 6. This CDR3 has 16 amino acids.

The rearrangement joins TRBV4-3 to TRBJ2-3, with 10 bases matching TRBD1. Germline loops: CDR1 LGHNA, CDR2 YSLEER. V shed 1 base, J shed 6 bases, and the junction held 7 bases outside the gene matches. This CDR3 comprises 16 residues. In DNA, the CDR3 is TGCGCCAGCAGCCAAGCCGGGACAGGGGTCCGCGATACGCAGTATTTT. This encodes CASSQAGTGVRDTQYF.

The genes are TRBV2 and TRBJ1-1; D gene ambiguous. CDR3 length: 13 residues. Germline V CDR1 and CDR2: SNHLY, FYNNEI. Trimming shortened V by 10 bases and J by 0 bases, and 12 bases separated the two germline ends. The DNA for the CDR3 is TGTGCCATCAGGAGGGAGGTGAACACTGAAGCTTTCTTT. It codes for CAIRREVNTEAFF.

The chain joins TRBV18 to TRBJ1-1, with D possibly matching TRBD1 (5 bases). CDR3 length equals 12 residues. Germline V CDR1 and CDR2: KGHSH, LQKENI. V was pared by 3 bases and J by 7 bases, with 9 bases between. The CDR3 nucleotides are TGTGCCAGCTCACCTGTGGGGGTTGAAGCTTTCTTT. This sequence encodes CASSPVGVEAFF.

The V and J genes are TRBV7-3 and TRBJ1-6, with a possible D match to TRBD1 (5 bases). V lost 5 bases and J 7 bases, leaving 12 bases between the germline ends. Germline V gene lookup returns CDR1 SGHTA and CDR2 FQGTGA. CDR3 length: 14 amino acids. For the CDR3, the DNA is TGTGCCAGCAGCCCGGGGACCGAGAATTCACCCCTCCACTTT. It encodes CASSPGTENSPLHF. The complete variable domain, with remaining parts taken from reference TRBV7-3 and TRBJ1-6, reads GAGVSQTPSNKVTEKGKYVELRCDPISGHTALYWYRQSLGQGPEFLIYFQGTGAADDSGLPNDRFFAVRPEGSVSTLKIQRTERGDSAVYLCASSPGTENSPLHFGNGTRLTVT.

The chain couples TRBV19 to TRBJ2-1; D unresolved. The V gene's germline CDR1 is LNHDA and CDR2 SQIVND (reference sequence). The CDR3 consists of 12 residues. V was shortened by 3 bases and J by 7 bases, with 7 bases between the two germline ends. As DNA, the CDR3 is TGTGCCAGTAGTATTCGCGAAAATGAGCAGTTCTTC. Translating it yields CASSIRENEQFF.

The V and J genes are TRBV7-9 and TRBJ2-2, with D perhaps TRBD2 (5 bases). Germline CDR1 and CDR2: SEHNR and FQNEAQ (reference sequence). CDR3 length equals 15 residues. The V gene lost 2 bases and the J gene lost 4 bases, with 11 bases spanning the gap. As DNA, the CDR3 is TGTGCCAGCAGCTTAAGACGGGAACCCACCGGGGAGCTGTTTTTT. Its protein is CASSLRREPTGELFF.

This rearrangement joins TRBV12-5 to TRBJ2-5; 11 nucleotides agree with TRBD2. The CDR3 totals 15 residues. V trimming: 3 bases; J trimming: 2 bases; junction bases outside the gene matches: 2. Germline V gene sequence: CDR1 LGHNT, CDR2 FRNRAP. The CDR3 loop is CASGFSGGAQETQYF. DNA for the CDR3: TGTGCTAGTGGTTTTAGCGGGGGGGCACAAGAGACCCAGTACTTC.

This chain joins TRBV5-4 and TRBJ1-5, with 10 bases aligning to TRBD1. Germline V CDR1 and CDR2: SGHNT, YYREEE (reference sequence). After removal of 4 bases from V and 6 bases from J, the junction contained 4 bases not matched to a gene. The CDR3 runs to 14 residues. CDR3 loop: CASSRQGAFQPQHF. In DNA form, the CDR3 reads TGTGCCAGCAGCCGACAGGGGGCTTTTCAGCCCCAGCATTTT.

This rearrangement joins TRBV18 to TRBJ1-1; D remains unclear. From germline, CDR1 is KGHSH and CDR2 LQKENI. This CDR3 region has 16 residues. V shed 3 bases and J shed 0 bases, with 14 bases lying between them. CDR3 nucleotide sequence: TGTGCCAGCTCACCCACTCTACAGAAAATGAACACTGAAGCTTTCTTT. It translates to CASSPTLQKMNTEAFF. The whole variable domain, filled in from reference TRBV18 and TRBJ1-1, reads NAGVMQNPRHLVRRRGQEARLRCSPMKGHSHVYWYRQLPEEGLKFMVYLQKENIIDESGMPKERFSAEFPKEGPSILRIQQVVRGDSAAYFCASSPTLQKMNTEAFFGQGTRLTVV.